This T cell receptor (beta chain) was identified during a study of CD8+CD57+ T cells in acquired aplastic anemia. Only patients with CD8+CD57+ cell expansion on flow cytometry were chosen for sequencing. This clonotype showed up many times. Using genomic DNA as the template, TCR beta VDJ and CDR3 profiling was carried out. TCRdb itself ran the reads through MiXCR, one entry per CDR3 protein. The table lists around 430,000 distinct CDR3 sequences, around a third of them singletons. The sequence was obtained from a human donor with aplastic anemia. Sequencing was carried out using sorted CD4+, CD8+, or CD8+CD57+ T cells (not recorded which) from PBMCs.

The CDR3 spells CAISRQGTSYQETQYF. DNA of the CDR3: TGTGCCATCAGTAGACAAGGGACTAGCTACCAAGAGACCCAGTACTTC. This chain uses TRBV10-3 with TRBJ2-5; 9 bases match TRBD2. The CDR3 totals 16 residues. Germline CDR1 and CDR2: ENHRY and SYGVKD. The ends lost 5 bases at V and 0 bases at J; junction bases unmatched: 7.